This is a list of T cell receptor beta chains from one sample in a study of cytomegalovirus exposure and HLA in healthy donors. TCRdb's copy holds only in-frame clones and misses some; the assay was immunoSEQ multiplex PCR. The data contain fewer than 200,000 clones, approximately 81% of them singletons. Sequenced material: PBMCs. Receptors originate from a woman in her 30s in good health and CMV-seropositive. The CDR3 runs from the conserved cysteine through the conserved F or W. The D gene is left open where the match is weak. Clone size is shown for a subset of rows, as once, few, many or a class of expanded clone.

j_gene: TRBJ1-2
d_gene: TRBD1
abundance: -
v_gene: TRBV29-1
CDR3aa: CSAPDRDYGYTF
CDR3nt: TGCAGCGCACCGGACAGGGACTACGGCTACACCTTC

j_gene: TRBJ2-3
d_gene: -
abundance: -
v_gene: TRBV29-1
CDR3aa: CSVDEATDTQYF
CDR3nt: TGCAGCGTTGATGAGGCCACAGATACGCAGTATTTT

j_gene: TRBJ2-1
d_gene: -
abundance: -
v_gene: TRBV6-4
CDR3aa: CASSFDSGKFNEQFF
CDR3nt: TGTGCCAGCAGTTTCGACAGTGGGAAGTTCAATGAGCAGTTCTTC

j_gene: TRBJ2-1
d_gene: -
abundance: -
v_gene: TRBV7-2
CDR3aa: CASSSGLASSYNEQFF
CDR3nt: TGTGCCAGCAGTTCGGGACTCGCAAGCTCCTACAATGAGCAGTTCTTC

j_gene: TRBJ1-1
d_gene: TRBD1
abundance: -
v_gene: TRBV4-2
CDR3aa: CASGQGANTEAFF
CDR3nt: TGTGCCAGCGGACAGGGGGCGAACACTGAAGCTTTCTTT

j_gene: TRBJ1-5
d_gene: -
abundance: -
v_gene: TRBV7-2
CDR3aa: CASSLFSNQPQHF
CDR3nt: TGTGCCAGCAGCTTATTCAGTAATCAGCCCCAGCATTTT

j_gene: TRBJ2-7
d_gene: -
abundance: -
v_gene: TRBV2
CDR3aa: CASIRGGGQILEQYF
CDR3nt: TGTGCCAGCATTAGGGGAGGGGGACAAATCCTCGAGCAGTACTTC

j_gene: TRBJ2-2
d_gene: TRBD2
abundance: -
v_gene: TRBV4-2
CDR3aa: CASSGTSGVVGELFF
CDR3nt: TGTGCCAGCAGCGGGACTAGCGGGGTAGTCGGGGAGCTGTTTTTT

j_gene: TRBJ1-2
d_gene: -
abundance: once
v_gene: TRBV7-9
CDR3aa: CASSLAGGDYGYTF
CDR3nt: TGTGCCAGCAGCTTAGCGGGAGGGGACTATGGCTACACCTTC

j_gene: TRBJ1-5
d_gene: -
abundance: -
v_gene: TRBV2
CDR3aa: CASSDQGPGPQHF
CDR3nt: TGTGCCAGCAGTGACCAGGGCCCAGGGCCCCAGCATTTT

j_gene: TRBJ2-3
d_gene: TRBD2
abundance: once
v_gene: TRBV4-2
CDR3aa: CASSPSGGAGTQYF
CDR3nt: TGTGCCAGCAGCCCGAGCGGGGGGGCCGGTACGCAGTATTTT

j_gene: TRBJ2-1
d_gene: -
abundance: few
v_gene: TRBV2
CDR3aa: CASSYDREQFF
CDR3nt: TGTGCCAGCAGTTACGACAGGGAGCAGTTCTTC

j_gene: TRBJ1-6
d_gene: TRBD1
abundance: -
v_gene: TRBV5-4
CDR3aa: CASSPEEGAFSNSPLHF
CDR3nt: TGTGCCAGCAGTCCTGAGGAGGGGGCGTTCTCCAATTCACCCCTCCACTTT

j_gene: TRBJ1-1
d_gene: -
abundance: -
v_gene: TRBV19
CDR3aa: CASSARGIWRNTEAFF
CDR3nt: TGTGCCAGTAGTGCTAGGGGGATCTGGAGGAACACTGAAGCTTTCTTT

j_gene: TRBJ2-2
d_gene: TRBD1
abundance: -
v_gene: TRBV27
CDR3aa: CASRPTGGGTGELFF
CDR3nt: TGTGCCAGCAGACCGACAGGGGGCGGAACCGGGGAGCTGTTTTTT

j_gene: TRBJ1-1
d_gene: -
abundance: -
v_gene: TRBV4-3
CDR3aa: CASSQDRRLEAFF
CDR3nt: TGCGCCAGCAGCCAAGATCGCAGGCTCGAAGCTTTCTTT

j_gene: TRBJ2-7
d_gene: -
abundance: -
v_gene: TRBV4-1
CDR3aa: CASSLTWTAFEQYF
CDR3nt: TGCGCCAGCAGCCTTACTTGGACAGCCTTCGAGCAGTACTTC

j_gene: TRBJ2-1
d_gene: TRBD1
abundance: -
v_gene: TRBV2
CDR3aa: CASSLERTGGHEQFF
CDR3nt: TGTGCCAGCAGTCTAGAGAGGACAGGGGGCCATGAGCAGTTCTTC

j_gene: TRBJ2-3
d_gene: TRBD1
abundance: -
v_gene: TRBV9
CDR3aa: CASSIPGQGGGTDTQYF
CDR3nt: TGTGCCAGCAGCATACCGGGACAGGGTGGGGGCACAGATACGCAGTATTTT

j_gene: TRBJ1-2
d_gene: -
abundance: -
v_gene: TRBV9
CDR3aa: CASSVGAASNYGYTF
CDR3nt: TGTGCCAGCAGCGTAGGGGCAGCCTCTAACTATGGCTACACCTTC

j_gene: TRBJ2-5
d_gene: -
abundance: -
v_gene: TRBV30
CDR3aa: CAWSLRPGRLETQYF
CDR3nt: TGTGCCTGGAGTCTACGTCCAGGGCGATTGGAGACCCAGTACTTC

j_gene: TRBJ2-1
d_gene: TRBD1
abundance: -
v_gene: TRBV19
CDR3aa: CASSNRGRYNEQFF
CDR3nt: TGTGCCAGTAGTAACAGGGGGCGTTACAATGAGCAGTTCTTC

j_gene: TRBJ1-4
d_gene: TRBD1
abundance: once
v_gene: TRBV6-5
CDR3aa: CASSRRTGELFF
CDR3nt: TGTGCCAGCAGCAGAAGAACAGGGGAACTGTTTTTT

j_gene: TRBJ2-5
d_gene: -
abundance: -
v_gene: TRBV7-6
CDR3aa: CASSLVIGSRQETQYF
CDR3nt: TGTGCCAGCAGCTTAGTAATAGGGAGCCGCCAAGAGACCCAGTACTTC

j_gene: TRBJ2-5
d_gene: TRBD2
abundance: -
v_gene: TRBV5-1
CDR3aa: CASSTGTSGGEETQYF
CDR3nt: TGCGCCAGCAGCACTGGGACTAGCGGGGGGGAAGAGACCCAGTACTTC

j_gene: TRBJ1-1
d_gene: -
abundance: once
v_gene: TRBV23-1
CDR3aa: CASSLTGEEDTEAFF
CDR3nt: TGCGCCAGCAGCCTCACTGGGGAGGAGGACACTGAAGCTTTCTTT

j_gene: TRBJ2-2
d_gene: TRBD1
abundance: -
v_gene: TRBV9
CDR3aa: CASSVDRDRGPLRSGELFF
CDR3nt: TGTGCCAGCAGCGTAGATCGGGACAGGGGACCACTCCGGAGCGGGGAGCTGTTTTTT

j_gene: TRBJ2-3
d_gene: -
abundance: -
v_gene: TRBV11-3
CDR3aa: CASSRGASTDTQYF
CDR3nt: TGTGCCAGCAGCCGAGGAGCTAGCACAGATACGCAGTATTTT

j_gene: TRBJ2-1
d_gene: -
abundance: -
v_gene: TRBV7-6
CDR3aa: CASSLVVRGVREQFF
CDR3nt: TGTGCCAGCAGCTTAGTGGTCAGGGGGGTGAGGGAGCAGTTCTTC

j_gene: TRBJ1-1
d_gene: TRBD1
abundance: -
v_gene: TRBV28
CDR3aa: CASSSPGQGRADTEAFF
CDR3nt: TGTGCCAGCAGTTCCCCGGGACAGGGGAGGGCGGACACTGAAGCTTTCTTT

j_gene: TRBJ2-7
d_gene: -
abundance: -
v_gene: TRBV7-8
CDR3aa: CASSSDREGYEQYF
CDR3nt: TGTGCCAGCAGCTCGGACAGGGAGGGCTACGAGCAGTACTTC

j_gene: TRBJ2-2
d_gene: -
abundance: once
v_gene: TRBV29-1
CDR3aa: CSVSSGNGELFF
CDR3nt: TGCAGCGTTTCCTCCGGGAACGGGGAGCTGTTTTTT

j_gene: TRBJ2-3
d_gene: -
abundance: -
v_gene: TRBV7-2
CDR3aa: CASSLDPPSGGTDTQYF
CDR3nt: TGTGCCAGCAGCTTAGACCCCCCCTCGGGGGGCACAGATACGCAGTATTTT

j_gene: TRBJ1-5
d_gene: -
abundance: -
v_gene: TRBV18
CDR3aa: CASSRRGGIRPQHF
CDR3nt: TGTGCCAGCTCACGTAGGGGGGGAATCCGACCCCAGCATTTT

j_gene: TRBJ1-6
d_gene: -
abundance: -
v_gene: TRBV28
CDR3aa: CASSLTWSSYNSPLHF
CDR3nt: TGTGCCAGCAGTCTCACCTGGAGCTCCTATAATTCACCCCTCCACTTT

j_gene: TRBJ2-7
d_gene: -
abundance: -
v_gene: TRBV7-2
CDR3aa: CASSSSSYEQYF
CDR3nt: TGTGCCAGCAGCTCCAGCTCCTACGAGCAGTACTTC

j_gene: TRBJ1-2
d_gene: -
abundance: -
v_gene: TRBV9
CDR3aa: CASSVTGPRSGYTF
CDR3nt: TGTGCCAGCAGCGTGACAGGCCCCCGTTCTGGCTACACCTTC

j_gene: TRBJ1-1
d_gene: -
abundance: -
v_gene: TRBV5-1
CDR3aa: CASSLRQVETEAFF
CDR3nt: TGCGCCAGCAGCTTGAGACAGGTAGAAACTGAAGCTTTCTTT

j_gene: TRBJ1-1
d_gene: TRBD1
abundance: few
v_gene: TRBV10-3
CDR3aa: CAISDGPGQGNFF
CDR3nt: TGTGCCATCAGTGACGGTCCGGGACAGGGGAACTTCTTT

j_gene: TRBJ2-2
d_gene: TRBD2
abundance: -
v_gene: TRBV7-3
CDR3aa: CASSSNGGTGELFF
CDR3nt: TGTGCCAGCAGCTCCAACGGGGGGACCGGGGAGCTGTTTTTT

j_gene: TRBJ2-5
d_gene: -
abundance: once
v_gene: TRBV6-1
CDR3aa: CASTDRAAGTQYF
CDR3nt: TGTGCCAGCACTGACCGAGCGGCGGGAACCCAGTACTTC

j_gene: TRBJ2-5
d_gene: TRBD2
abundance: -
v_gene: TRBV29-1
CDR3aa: CSVEAMRGDQETQYF
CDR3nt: TGCAGCGTTGAAGCAATGCGGGGGGACCAAGAGACCCAGTACTTC

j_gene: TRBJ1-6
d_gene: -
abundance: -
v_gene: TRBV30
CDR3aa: CAWSTYSPLHF
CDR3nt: TGTGCCTGGAGTACCTACTCACCCCTCCACTTT

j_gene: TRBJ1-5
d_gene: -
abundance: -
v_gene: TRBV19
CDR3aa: CASSIGWGDRNQPQHF
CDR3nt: TGTGCCAGTAGTATAGGTTGGGGGGATAGGAATCAGCCCCAGCATTTT

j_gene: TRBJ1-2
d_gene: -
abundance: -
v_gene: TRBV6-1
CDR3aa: CASSSQDFYGYTF
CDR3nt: TGTGCCAGCAGTTCCCAGGACTTCTATGGCTACACCTTC

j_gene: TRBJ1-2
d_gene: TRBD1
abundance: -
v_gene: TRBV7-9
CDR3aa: CSSSPRDRENYGYTF
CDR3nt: TGTTCCAGCAGCCCCCGGGACAGGGAAAACTATGGCTACACCTTC

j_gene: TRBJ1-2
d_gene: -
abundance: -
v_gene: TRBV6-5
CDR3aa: CASSYRAGFYGYTF
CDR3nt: TGTGCCAGCAGTTACAGGGCGGGCTTCTATGGCTACACCTTC

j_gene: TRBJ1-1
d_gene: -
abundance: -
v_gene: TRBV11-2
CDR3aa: CASSAPHRERGTEAFF
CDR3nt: TGTGCCAGCAGCGCGCCCCACAGGGAGAGGGGGACTGAAGCTTTCTTT

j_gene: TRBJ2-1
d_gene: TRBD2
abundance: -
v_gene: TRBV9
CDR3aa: CASSVDSPSGHNEQFF
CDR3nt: TGTGCCAGCAGCGTAGATTCTCCTAGCGGGCACAATGAGCAGTTCTTC

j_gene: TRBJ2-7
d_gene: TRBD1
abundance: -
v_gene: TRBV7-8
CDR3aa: CASSLGGTGKGYEQYF
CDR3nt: TGTGCCAGCAGCTTAGGAGGGACAGGGAAGGGCTACGAGCAGTACTTC

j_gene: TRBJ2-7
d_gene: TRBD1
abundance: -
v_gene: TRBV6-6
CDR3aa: CASSYLTTGGLEQYF
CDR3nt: TGTGCCAGCAGTTACTTAACTACAGGGGGTTTGGAGCAGTACTTC

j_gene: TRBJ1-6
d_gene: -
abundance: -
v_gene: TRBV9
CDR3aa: CASSVGSQYNSPLHF
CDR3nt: TGTGCCAGCAGCGTAGGCTCACAGTATAATTCACCCCTCCACTTT

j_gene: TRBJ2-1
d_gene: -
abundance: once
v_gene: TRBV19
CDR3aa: CASSIRAGAKNEQFF
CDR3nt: TGTGCCAGTAGTATTCGGGCGGGGGCCAAAAATGAGCAGTTCTTC

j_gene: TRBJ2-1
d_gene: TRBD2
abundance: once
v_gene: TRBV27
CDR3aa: CASSLGAGVSYNEQFF
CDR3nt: TGTGCCAGCAGTTTAGGAGCGGGGGTCTCCTACAATGAGCAGTTCTTC

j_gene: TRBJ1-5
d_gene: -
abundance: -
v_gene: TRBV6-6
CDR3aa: CASSYCVGDQPQHF
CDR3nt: TGTGCCAGCAGTTACTGCGTGGGAGATCAGCCCCAGCATTTT